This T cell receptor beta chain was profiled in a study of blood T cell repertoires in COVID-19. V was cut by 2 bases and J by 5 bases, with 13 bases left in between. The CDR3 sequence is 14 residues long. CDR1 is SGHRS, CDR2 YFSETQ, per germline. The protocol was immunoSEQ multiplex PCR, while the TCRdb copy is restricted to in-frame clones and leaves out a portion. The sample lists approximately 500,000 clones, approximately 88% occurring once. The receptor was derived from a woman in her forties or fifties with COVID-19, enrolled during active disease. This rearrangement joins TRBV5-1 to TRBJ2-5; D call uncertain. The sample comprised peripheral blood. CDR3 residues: CASSFGRFGETQYF. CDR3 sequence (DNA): TGCGCCAGCAGCTTCGGCCGCTTCGGGGAGACCCAGTACTTC.